This entry lists 25 T cell receptor beta chains sequenced from one sample in a study of blood T cell repertoires in COVID-19 (dated by TCRdb to 2020 to 2021). The receptor library was made with the immunoSEQ multiplex PCR assay. TCRdb obtained this table from immuneACCESS and retained in-frame rearrangements with V and J assigned. These tables miss some clones; where compared with another copy, unresolved V genes account for less than half of the shortfall, and the remainder is unexplained. This sample comprises under 250,000 clones, around 82% of them detected only once. The ten most abundant clones make up just over 8.5% of the sample. Sequenced: peripheral blood. The receptors were gathered from a man between 40 and 49 years old with active or convalescent COVID-19.

The V gene is TRBV5-1, the J gene TRBJ2-3; 16 bases match TRBD2. Germline assignment: CDR1 SGHRS and CDR2 YFSETQ. The CDR3 runs 19 residues. J gave up 3 bases and V 2 bases, and 9 bases lay outside the gene matches. DNA of the CDR3: TGCGCCAGCAGCTTTGGGGGACTAGCGGGAGGGCCTCGGACAGATACGCAGTATTTT. Protein: CASSFGGLAGGPRTDTQYF. Together with reference TRBV5-1 and TRBJ2-3, the CDR3 gives the full variable domain: KAGVTQTPRYLIKTRGQQVTLSCSPISGHRSVSWYQQTPGQGLQFLFEYFSETQRNKGNFPGRFSGRQFSNSRSEMNVSTLELGDSALYLCASSFGGLAGGPRTDTQYFGPGTRLTVL.

This clone was counted only a few times. The chain is built from TRBV30 and TRBJ1-4; D perhaps matches TRBD1 (6 bases). This CDR3 has 12 amino acids. The germline V gene has CDR1 GTSNPN and CDR2 SVGIG (reference sequence). The CDR3 nucleotides are TGTGCAGCGGGGGGGGCTGGTGAAAAACTGTTTTTT. The encoded protein is CAAGGAGEKLFF. The full variable domain, in which reference TRBV30 and TRBJ1-4 provide the parts outside the CDR3, is SQTIHQWPATLVQPVGSPLSLECTVEGTSNPNLYWYRQAAGRGLQLLFYSVGIGQISSEVPQNLSASRPQDRQFILSSKKLLLSDSGFYLCAAGGAGEKLFFGSGTQLSVL.

V and J are TRBV5-1 and TRBJ1-1; D remains unclear. V dropped 3 bases and J dropped 3 bases, with 18 bases sitting between them. The CDR3 spans 16 residues. Per germline, CDR1 SGHRS and CDR2 YFSETQ. CDR3 region: CASSYGTARGYTEAFF. Here the CDR3 DNA reads TGCGCCAGCAGCTATGGAACGGCCCGAGGATACACTGAAGCTTTCTTT.

This sequence joins TRBV24-1 and TRBJ1-2; D possibly corresponds to TRBD1 (5 bases). CDR3 length equals 15 residues. V shed 4 bases and J shed 7 bases, with 18 bases lying between them. The germline V gene has CDR1 KGHDR and CDR2 SFDVKD. CDR3 DNA: TGTGCCACCAGTGACCCCTTGGGGGGTCGTTTTGGCTACACCTTC. It codes for CATSDPLGGRFGYTF.

The V and J genes are TRBV7-9 and TRBJ1-2, with D perhaps TRBD1 (6 bases). Trimming shortened V by 5 bases and J by 0 bases, and 19 bases separated the two germline ends. The germline gives CDR1 SEHNR, CDR2 FQNEAQ (reference sequence). The CDR3 covers 17 residues. The CDR3 loop is CASSPTGSLLANYGYTF. The DNA for the CDR3 is TGTGCCAGCAGCCCTACAGGGAGTCTCCTAGCTAACTATGGCTACACCTTC.

This clone was counted many times. The V gene is TRBV19, the J gene TRBJ1-6; perhaps TRBD1 as D (5 bases). Germline V lookup: CDR1 LNHDA, CDR2 SQIVND (reference sequence). The CDR3 is 15 residues long. V was clipped by 3 bases and J by 6 bases, with 12 bases between them. The CDR3 is CASSMPSGLNSPLHF. Written as DNA, the CDR3 is TGTGCCAGTAGTATGCCTTCGGGACTTAATTCACCCCTCCACTTT.

CDR3 in amino acids: CATSAAKSSYNEQFF. CDR3 sequence (DNA): TGTGCCACCAGTGCCGCGAAGAGCTCCTACAATGAGCAGTTCTTC. The chain carries TRBV24-1 and TRBJ2-1; D gene uncertain. This CDR3 contains 15 residues. Trimming removed 5 bases from V and 0 bases from J, with 10 bases in between. Germline assignment: CDR1 KGHDR and CDR2 SFDVKD.

This rearrangement joins TRBV7-2 to TRBJ1-6; TRBD1 agrees at 9 bases. The CDR3 runs to 15 residues. Trimming removed 2 bases from V and 9 bases from J; junction bases left unmatched: 5. The V gene's germline CDR1 is SGHTA and CDR2 FQGNSA. The CDR3 here is CASSLPGQGSSPLHF. DNA for the CDR3: TGTGCCAGCAGCTTACCCGGACAGGGGTCTTCACCCCTCCACTTT.

This chain connects TRBV5-1 to TRBJ1-1, with D possibly matching TRBD1 (6 bases). V dropped 5 bases and J dropped 4 bases, with 15 bases sitting between them. There are 14 residues in the CDR3. Germline values: CDR1 SGHRS, CDR2 YFSETQ. CDR3 region: CASRVVQGGTEAFF. CDR3 sequence (DNA): TGCGCCAGCAGAGTAGTACAGGGCGGCACTGAAGCTTTCTTT.

The rearrangement links TRBV5-1 to TRBJ2-2; 15 positions match TRBD2. J was trimmed by 10 bases and V by 4 bases; bases with no gene match: 8. This CDR3 region has 16 residues. Germline assignment: CDR1 SGHRS and CDR2 YFSETQ. As DNA, the CDR3 is TGCGCCAGCAGCCTCTTCGGGACTAGCGGGAGGTTGGAGCTGTTTTTT. Translating it yields CASSLFGTSGRLELFF.

The V call is TRBV13, the J call TRBJ2-1; 10 bases agree with TRBD2. The germline V gene has CDR1 PRHDT and CDR2 FYEKMQ (reference sequence). The V gene end was trimmed by 5 bases and the J gene end by 15 bases; junction bases not matched to a gene: 10. The CDR3 sequence is 13 residues long. The CDR3 region has the DNA TGTGCCAGCAGCCCTGGACTAGCGGTGTCCCCGTTCTTC. Translated, it gives CASSPGLAVSPFF.

J is TRBJ1-2 and V is TRBV18; 9 nucleotides line up with TRBD1. CDR3 size: 17 residues. With V trimmed by 3 bases and J by 0 bases, 8 bases remained unmatched. Germline values: CDR1 KGHSH, CDR2 LQKENI. The CDR3 sequence is CASSPRQGGSPNYGYTF. Written as DNA, the CDR3 is TGTGCCAGCTCACCCAGACAGGGGGGATCACCTAACTATGGCTACACCTTC.

This clone was detected only once. The chain joins TRBV11-2 to TRBJ2-1; D is perhaps TRBD2 (5 bases). The CDR3 spans 16 residues. V lost 5 bases, J lost 2 bases, and 16 bases lay in between. CDR1 and CDR2 (germline): SGHAT, FQNNGV. This CDR3 is CASSQLGLAPYNEQFF. CDR3 in DNA: TGTGCCAGCAGCCAACTTGGATTAGCGCCCTACAATGAGCAGTTCTTC.

This sequence joins TRBV18 and TRBJ1-1; the match to TRBD1 covers 11 bases. The CDR3 has 15 amino acids. V shed 0 bases and J 7 bases; nucleotides not matched to a gene: 4. Looked up from germline, CDR1 is KGHSH and CDR2 is LQKENI. CDR3 nucleotides: TGTGCCAGCTCACCACCGGACAGGGGGCATGATGAAGCTTTCTTT. Its protein product is CASSPPDRGHDEAFF.

The rearrangement joins TRBV29-1 to TRBJ1-4, with 9 bases matching TRBD1. The CDR3 extends over 13 amino acids. The germline CDR1 and CDR2 sequences are SQVTM and ANQGSEA. J lost 4 bases, V lost 7 bases, and 4 bases had no gene match. The CDR3 protein is CSGGQGGNEKLFF. The CDR3 DNA sequence: TGCAGCGGGGGACAGGGCGGTAATGAAAAACTGTTTTTT.

This chain joins TRBV19 and TRBJ1-2, with a possible D match to TRBD1 (5 bases). The CDR3 is 15 amino acids. The V end lost 1 base, the J end lost 8 bases, and 17 bases lay between the germline ends. Per germline, CDR1 LNHDA and CDR2 SQIVND (reference sequence). The DNA for the CDR3 is TGTGCCAGTAGTATAGGGTCCGGGGGTCTTGAAGGCTACACCTTC. This codes for CASSIGSGGLEGYTF.

This clone has a handful of counts. This chain joins TRBV7-9 and TRBJ2-5, with 8 bases fitting TRBD1. The J segment lost 5 bases and the V segment lost 5 bases, leaving 7 bases of the junction unmatched. CDR3 size: 14 residues. Germline CDR1 and CDR2: SEHNR and FQNEAQ (reference sequence). The CDR3 protein is CASSPGQGAETQYF. In nucleotides, the CDR3 is TGTGCCAGCAGCCCTGGTCAGGGGGCCGAGACCCAGTACTTC.

This chain joins TRBV24-1 and TRBJ2-1; TRBD1 matches at 8 bases. V was pared by 9 bases and J by 7 bases, with 7 bases of the junction left unmatched. This CDR3 has 13 amino acids. Germline-derived CDR1 and CDR2 are KGHDR and SFDVKD. CDR3 in DNA: TGTGCCACCTCGCAGGGGGCGCAAAATGAGCAGTTCTTC. Protein: CATSQGAQNEQFF.

This clone was recorded only once. The chain links TRBV3-1 (or the pseudogene TRBV3-2) to TRBJ2-3, with TRBD1 identical over 7 bases. The CDR3 length is 14 residues. Germline V lookup: CDR1 LGHDT, CDR2 YNNKEL (reference sequence). With 4 bases clipped from V and 4 bases from J, the junction kept 5 bases outside the gene matches. The CDR3 sequence is CASSPGTDADTQYF. Written as DNA, the CDR3 is TGTGCCAGCAGCCCCGGGACAGATGCAGATACGCAGTATTTT.

Only a few counts were recorded for this clone. The chain uses TRBV27 and TRBJ1-1; D gene unclear. V was pared by 2 bases and J by 2 bases, with 9 bases between. CDR3 size: 14 residues. From germline, CDR1 is MNHEY and CDR2 SMNVEV (reference sequence). The CDR3 reads CASSLDTFNTEAFF. The CDR3 bases are TGTGCCAGCAGTTTAGACACCTTTAACACTGAAGCTTTCTTT.

The chain has TRBV19 and TRBJ2-5, with 8 positions matching TRBD2. The CDR3 contains 14 residues. The germline V gene has CDR1 LNHDA and CDR2 SQIVND (reference sequence). Trimming took 9 bases from V and 2 from J; bases not matched to a gene: 8. The CDR3 region has the DNA TGTGCCAGGATGGGACTAGGGATTCAAGAGACCCAGTACTTC. It codes for CARMGLGIQETQYF.

The J gene is TRBJ1-1, the V gene TRBV4-2; 7 positions match TRBD1. Germline CDR1 LGHNA, CDR2 YNFKEQ. Trimming removed 5 bases from V and 6 bases from J; junction bases left unmatched: 9. The CDR3 spans 14 residues. The CDR3 sequence is CASSSSTGVSEAFF. In nucleotides, the CDR3 is TGTGCCAGCAGCTCATCCACAGGGGTGTCTGAAGCTTTCTTT.

The chain carries TRBV5-6 and TRBJ2-7, with TRBD1 matching 8 bases. The CDR3 consists of 13 residues. Germline V lookup: CDR1 SGHDT, CDR2 YYEEEE. V lost 4 bases, J lost 2 bases, and 2 bases stayed unmatched. The CDR3 nucleotides are TGTGCCAGCAGCCGGACAGGGCCCTACGAGCAGTACTTC. This sequence encodes CASSRTGPYEQYF.

The J gene is TRBJ1-6, the V gene TRBV5-4, with 7 positions matching TRBD1. Germline V gives CDR1 SGHNT, CDR2 YYREEE (reference sequence). V was clipped by 4 bases and J by 8 bases; unmatched bases: 3. The CDR3 is made up of 13 amino acids. The CDR3 is CASSTQGDSPLHF. For the CDR3, the DNA is TGTGCCAGCAGCACTCAGGGGGATTCACCCCTCCACTTT.

This clone was seen a single time. V is TRBV9 and J is TRBJ1-1; 8 bases map to TRBD1. The CDR3 is made up of 13 amino acids. Germline V lookup: CDR1 SGDLS, CDR2 YYNGEE. V trimming: 7 bases; J trimming: 1 base; junction bases outside the gene matches: 3. The CDR3 reads CASDRGPNTEAFF. The CDR3 nucleotides read TGTGCCAGCGACAGGGGCCCGAACACTGAAGCTTTCTTT.